This T cell receptor (beta chain) was recorded in a study of blood T cell repertoires in COVID-19. Trimming left V 9 bases short and J 1 base short, with 15 bases between. This CDR3 region has 15 residues. Germline V gene lookup returns CDR1 MDHEN and CDR2 SYDVKM. Measured with immunoSEQ multiplex PCR; TCRdb has only the in-frame clones, and not every one. The sample lists about 71,000 clones, around 76% occurring once. This chain joins TRBV28 and TRBJ2-2; tentative D call: TRBD1 (6 bases). Sequencing was performed on peripheral blood. The TCR originated in an elderly woman with acute or convalescent COVID-19. The chain's CDR3 is CASRGLRGNTGELFF. CDR3 nucleotides: TGTGCCAGTAGGGGGTTGAGGGGGAACACCGGGGAGCTGTTTTTT.